Shown below are 27 T cell receptor beta chains from a single sample sequenced in a study of control samples from healthy donors and cancer patients. Clones were read by immunoSEQ multiplex PCR, and TCRdb kept only the in-frame ones, dropping some. This table holds about 100,000 clones, about 90% found once. Sequenced sample: blood. These receptor sequences come from a man younger than 45 in good health.

The chain couples TRBV7-2 to TRBJ2-1; TRBD2 aligns across 7 bases. The V gene end was trimmed by 1 base and the J gene end by 6 bases; junction bases not matched to a gene: 9. The CDR3 covers 16 residues. In germline, CDR1 is SGHTA, CDR2 FQGNSA. This chain's CDR3 is CASSLGIRGSVNEQFF. The DNA for the CDR3 is TGTGCCAGCAGCTTAGGTATTCGCGGGAGTGTCAATGAGCAGTTCTTC. Variable domain in full (rest from reference TRBV7-2 and TRBJ2-1): GAGVSQSPSNKVTEKGKDVELRCDPISGHTALYWYRQSLGQGLEFLIYFQGNSAPDKSGLPSDRFSAERTGGSVSTLTIQRTQQEDSAVYLCASSLGIRGSVNEQFFGPGTRLTVL.

This chain connects TRBV6-6 to TRBJ1-5; D is possibly TRBD1 (5 bases). CDR3 length: 14 amino acids. V was pared by 2 bases and J by 4 bases, with 9 bases between. Germline CDR1 and CDR2: MNHNY and SVGAGI (reference sequence). CDR3 protein: CASSYRGKNQPQHF. The CDR3 DNA is TGTGCCAGCAGTTACAGGGGCAAAAATCAGCCCCAGCATTTT.

The chain links TRBV27 to TRBJ1-2; a possible D gene is TRBD1 (5 bases). The CDR3 runs 14 residues. With 5 bases removed from V and 7 bases from J, the gap between germline ends came to 17 bases. CDR1 and CDR2 from the germline V gene are MNHEY and SMNVEV (reference sequence). This CDR3 is CASSGRGSAFGYTF. CDR3 coding DNA: TGTGCCAGCAGTGGACGGGGGTCCGCTTTTGGCTACACCTTC.

The gene calls are TRBV27 and TRBJ2-7; D uncertain. Deletions cut 5 bases from V and 5 bases from J, with 16 bases between. Looked up from germline, CDR1 is MNHEY and CDR2 is SMNVEV (reference sequence). CDR3 length: 14 residues. CDR3 loop: CASSIIYPPDEQYF. CDR3 nucleotides: TGTGCCAGCAGTATTATTTACCCGCCTGACGAGCAGTACTTC.

This clone was observed a handful of times. V and J are TRBV24-1 and TRBJ1-5; D unresolved. V was clipped by 2 bases and J by 9 bases, with 7 bases between them. The CDR3 length is 12 residues. The germline CDR1 and CDR2 sequences are KGHDR and SFDVKD. The DNA of the CDR3 is TGTGCCACCAGTGATTATGGCAGGCCCCAGCATTTT. Its protein is CATSDYGRPQHF.

This clone was seen just once. The rearrangement links TRBV5-1 to TRBJ2-1; a weak D match, TRBD1 (5 bases). CDR3 length: 17 residues. Germline V gene lookup returns CDR1 SGHRS and CDR2 YFSETQ. Deletions cut 2 bases from V and 8 bases from J, with 23 bases between. CDR3: CASSFKIDGLGAHEQFF. The CDR3 DNA sequence: TGCGCCAGCAGCTTCAAGATAGATGGATTAGGGGCCCATGAGCAGTTCTTC.

This chain connects TRBV30 to TRBJ1-5; D not certain. Per germline, CDR1 GTSNPN and CDR2 SVGIG (reference sequence). The CDR3 has 13 amino acids. Trimming pared 0 bases from V and 7 bases from J, leaving 10 bases between. CDR3 protein: CAWSVGRRQPQHF. In nucleotides, the CDR3 is TGTGCCTGGAGTGTGGGAAGGCGACAGCCCCAGCATTTT. Variable domain in full (rest from reference TRBV30 and TRBJ1-5): SQTIHQWPATLVQPVGSPLSLECTVEGTSNPNLYWYRQAAGRGLQLLFYSVGIGQISSEVPQNLSASRPQDRQFILSSKKLLLSDSGFYLCAWSVGRRQPQHFGDGTRLSIL.

The chain is built from TRBV19 and TRBJ2-3; D gene uncertain. There are 15 residues in the CDR3. Trimming took 3 bases from V and 1 from J, leaving 11 bases between them. Looked up from germline, CDR1 is LNHDA and CDR2 is SQIVND (reference sequence). The CDR3: CASSIAATRTDTQYF. The CDR3, as DNA: TGTGCCAGTAGTATCGCGGCGACCCGCACAGATACGCAGTATTTT.

The rearrangement joins TRBV24-1 to TRBJ2-3; the D is unclear. Germline V gene lookup returns CDR1 KGHDR and CDR2 SFDVKD. The CDR3 is 18 amino acids. V lost 4 bases and J 1 base, leaving 20 bases between the germline ends. The CDR3 coding sequence is TGTGCCACCAGTGACCCCCTTGGTGGGCAGGACCGCACAGATACGCAGTATTTT. Protein sequence: CATSDPLGGQDRTDTQYF.

This rearrangement joins TRBV4-3 to TRBJ1-1, with 7 bases matching TRBD1. V gave up 1 base and J gave up 7 bases; unmatched junction bases: 6. The length of the CDR3 is 14 residues. Germline CDR1 reads LGHNA; CDR2 reads YSLEER. In DNA, the CDR3 is TGCGCCAGCAGCCAAGTTGAGGGGGCAGGTGAAGCTTTCTTT. Amino acid sequence: CASSQVEGAGEAFF.

The CDR3: CASSLAGVDSPLHF. CDR3 bases: TGCGCCAGCAGCTTGGCGGGGGTCGATTCACCCCTCCACTTT. V and J are TRBV5-1 and TRBJ1-6; tentatively, D is TRBD1 (5 bases). The CDR3 has 14 amino acids. Per germline, CDR1 SGHRS and CDR2 YFSETQ. V was shortened by 0 bases and J by 8 bases, with 9 bases between the two germline ends.

The genes are TRBV7-6 and TRBJ1-4; TRBD1 matches at 9 bases. This CDR3 contains 19 residues. CDR1 and CDR2 from the germline V gene are SGHVS and FNYEAQ. Trimming took 5 bases from V and 2 from J; bases not matched to a gene: 15. The DNA for the CDR3 is TGTGCCAGCAGCCCTGGGGACAGGGAGGACGGGTGGACTAATGAAAAACTGTTTTTT. Amino acid sequence: CASSPGDREDGWTNEKLFF.

The J gene is TRBJ2-7, the V gene TRBV20-1; D might be TRBD1 or TRBD2, each matching 6 bases. Germline V CDR1 and CDR2: DFQATT, SNEGSKA (reference sequence). V was shortened by 5 bases and J by 1 base, with 27 bases between the two germline ends. There are 18 residues in the CDR3. CDR3 DNA sequence: TGCAGTGCTGGTGCGGGACTTGAAACGGGACAAGTTTCCTACGAGCAGTACTTC. Its translation is CSAGAGLETGQVSYEQYF.

The genes are TRBV5-1 and TRBJ1-1, with a tentative D call TRBD1 (6 bases). The CDR3 sequence is 15 residues long. Germline lookup yields CDR1 SGHRS and CDR2 YFSETQ. Trimming removed 0 bases at V and 0 bases at J, with 9 bases between. CDR3 loop: CASSLDTGMNTEAFF. Here the CDR3 DNA reads TGCGCCAGCAGCTTGGATACAGGGATGAACACTGAAGCTTTCTTT.

V gene TRBV2 combines with J gene TRBJ2-7; D is uncertain. Germline V gene data show CDR1 as SNHLY and CDR2 as FYNNEI. V was clipped by 8 bases and J by 8 bases, with 16 bases between them. This CDR3 spans 12 amino acids. CDR3 amino acids: CASGDFTPQQYF. CDR3 DNA sequence: TGTGCCAGCGGGGATTTCACCCCCCAGCAGTACTTC.

The chain uses TRBV6-1 and TRBJ2-3, with D unclear. The CDR3 length is 13 residues. Germline loops: CDR1 MNHNS, CDR2 SASEGT. Trimming stripped 2 bases from V and 0 bases from J, with 3 bases between. CDR3 sequence (DNA): TGTGCCAGCAGTGAATTTAGCACAGATACGCAGTATTTT. Translating it yields CASSEFSTDTQYF.

This sequence joins TRBV5-5 and TRBJ2-3; D is undetermined. CDR3 length: 17 residues. V lost 0 bases and J lost 0, with 14 bases in between. Germline-derived CDR1 and CDR2 are SGHKS and YYEKEE (reference sequence). DNA for the CDR3: TGTGCCAGCAGCTTGGGGGTCGGTATCAGGAGCACAGATACGCAGTATTTT. It is translated as CASSLGVGIRSTDTQYF. Based on the CDR3 plus reference TRBV5-5 and TRBJ2-3, the full variable domain is DAGVTQSPTHLIKTRGQQVTLRCSPISGHKSVSWYQQVLGQGPQFIFQYYEKEERGRGNFPDRFSARQFPNYSSELNVNALLLGDSALYLCASSLGVGIRSTDTQYFGPGTRLTVL.

This clone was recorded only once. The rearrangement links TRBV9 to TRBJ1-4; a possible D gene is TRBD1 (6 bases). Germline V gives CDR1 SGDLS, CDR2 YYNGEE. V lost 2 bases and J lost 5, with 7 bases in between. The CDR3 has 13 amino acids. The CDR3 loop reads CASSVTGNEKLFF. For the CDR3, the DNA is TGTGCCAGCAGCGTGACAGGAAATGAAAAACTGTTTTTT.

V is TRBV7-9 and J is TRBJ2-5, with 10 bases fitting TRBD2. V lost 7 bases, J lost 5 bases, and 10 bases stayed unmatched. The CDR3 sequence is 15 residues long. CDR1 is SEHNR, CDR2 FQNEAQ, per germline (reference sequence). The CDR3 region is CASKTSGWVIETQYF. Here the CDR3 DNA reads TGTGCCAGCAAGACTAGCGGGTGGGTTATCGAGACCCAGTACTTC.

This chain joins TRBV19 and TRBJ2-1, with a tentative D call TRBD2 (5 bases). CDR3 length: 12 amino acids. The ends were cut back, 1 base at V and 13 bases at J, with 11 bases in the middle. Per germline, CDR1 LNHDA and CDR2 SQIVND (reference sequence). The CDR3 is CASSIGAASQFF. For the CDR3, the DNA is TGTGCCAGTAGTATAGGAGCGGCTAGCCAGTTCTTC.

This chain connects TRBV3-1 (or the pseudogene TRBV3-2) to TRBJ2-7; maybe TRBD1 (5 bases). CDR1 is LGHDT, CDR2 YNNKEL, per germline (reference sequence). The V gene lost 3 bases and the J gene lost 2 bases, with 17 bases spanning the gap. The CDR3 loop spans 16 amino acids. CDR3 sequence (DNA): TGTGCCAGCAGCCAGGAAGGACAAGTTTCCCCCTACGAGCAGTACTTC. Translation gives CASSQEGQVSPYEQYF.

The chain employs TRBV9 and TRBJ2-7; D call uncertain. Germline V gene data show CDR1 as SGDLS and CDR2 as YYNGEE. Trimming took off 0 bases at V and 1 base at J, with 8 bases between the two ends. CDR3 length: 14 amino acids. Here the CDR3 DNA reads TGTGCCAGCAGCGTAGCGGCCACATCCTACGAGCAGTACTTC. This gives the protein CASSVAATSYEQYF.

This chain joins TRBV9 and TRBJ1-1; D is possibly TRBD1 (5 bases). V was pared by 4 bases and J by 3 bases, with 16 bases between. Germline values: CDR1 SGDLS, CDR2 YYNGEE. The CDR3 is made up of 15 amino acids. CDR3 loop: CASSSGGAIDTEAFF. The DNA for the CDR3 is TGTGCCAGCAGCTCGGGAGGGGCGATCGACACTGAAGCTTTCTTT.

This rearrangement joins TRBV4-1 to TRBJ1-4, with 7 bases identical to TRBD1. The CDR3 runs to 17 residues. The junction had 10 bases not matched to a gene; V was cut back by 2 bases and J by 4 bases. Germline V gene data show CDR1 as MGHRA and CDR2 as YSYEKL. CDR3 coding DNA: TGCGCCAGCAGCCAACCCCACCGGGACAGCGTTAATGAAAAACTGTTTTTT. This gives the protein CASSQPHRDSVNEKLFF.

The chain joins TRBV18 to TRBJ2-7; D gene ambiguous. V gave up 2 bases and J gave up 4 bases, with 9 bases separating them. The CDR3 extends over 13 amino acids. Germline CDR1 KGHSH, CDR2 LQKENI. This chain's CDR3 is CASSPGNQYEQYF. CDR3 DNA: TGTGCCAGCTCACCAGGAAATCAGTACGAGCAGTACTTC.

The gene calls are TRBV3-1 (or the pseudogene TRBV3-2) and TRBJ1-1; the D is unclear. Trimming took 1 base from V and 1 from J, leaving 7 bases between them. Germline V gene data show CDR1 as LGHDT and CDR2 as YNNKEL (reference sequence). This CDR3 is built from 14 residues. In DNA, the CDR3 is TGTGCCAGCAGCCAAGTTGCGGGGAACACTGAAGCTTTCTTT. Translating gives CASSQVAGNTEAFF.

This chain links TRBV5-1 with TRBJ2-3; 10 bases map to TRBD1. The germline CDR1 and CDR2 sequences are SGHRS and YFSETQ. CDR3 length: 14 residues. The junction had 3 bases not matched to a gene; V was cut back by 4 bases and J by 4 bases. The CDR3 DNA is TGCGCCAGCAGCCGTGGACAGGGGGCAGATACGCAGTATTTT. This gives the protein CASSRGQGADTQYF.